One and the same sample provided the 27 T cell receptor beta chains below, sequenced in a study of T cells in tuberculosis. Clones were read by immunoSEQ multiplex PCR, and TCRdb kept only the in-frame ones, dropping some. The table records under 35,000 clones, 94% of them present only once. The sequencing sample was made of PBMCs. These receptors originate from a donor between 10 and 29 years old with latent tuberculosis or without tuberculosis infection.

DNA of the CDR3: TGTGCCAGCAGCTTAGGCGGGGCGTCTGCCTACGAGCAGTACTTC. Its protein product is CASSLGGASAYEQYF. The chain joins TRBV7-9 to TRBJ2-7, with D perhaps matching TRBD2 (6 bases). The CDR3 runs to 15 residues. Germline V lookup: CDR1 SEHNR, CDR2 FQNEAQ (reference sequence). The V end was cut by 1 base, the J end by 2 bases, with 12 bases between.

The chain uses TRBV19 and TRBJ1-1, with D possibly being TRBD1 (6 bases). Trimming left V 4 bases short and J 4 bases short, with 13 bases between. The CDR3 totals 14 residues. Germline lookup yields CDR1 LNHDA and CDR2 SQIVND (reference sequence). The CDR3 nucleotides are TGTGCCAGTAGTAAAAGAGGGGGTAGCACTGAAGCTTTCTTT. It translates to CASSKRGGSTEAFF.

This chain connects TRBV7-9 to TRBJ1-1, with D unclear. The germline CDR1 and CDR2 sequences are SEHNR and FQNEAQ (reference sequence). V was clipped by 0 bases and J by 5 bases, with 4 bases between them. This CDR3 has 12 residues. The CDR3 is CASSLAQTEAFF. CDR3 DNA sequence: TGTGCCAGCAGCTTAGCGCAGACTGAAGCTTTCTTT.

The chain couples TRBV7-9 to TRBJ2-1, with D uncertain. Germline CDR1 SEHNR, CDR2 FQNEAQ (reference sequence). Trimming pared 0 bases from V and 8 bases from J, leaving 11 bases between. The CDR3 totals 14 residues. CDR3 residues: CASSLAVRNDEQFF. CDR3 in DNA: TGTGCCAGCAGCTTAGCGGTGAGAAACGATGAGCAGTTCTTC. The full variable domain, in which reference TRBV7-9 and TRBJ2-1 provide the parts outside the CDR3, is DTGVSQNPRHKITKRGQNVTFRCDPISEHNRLYWYRQTLGQGPEFLTYFQNEAQLEKSRLLSDRFSAERPKGSFSTLEIQRTEQGDSAMYLCASSLAVRNDEQFFGPGTRLTVL.

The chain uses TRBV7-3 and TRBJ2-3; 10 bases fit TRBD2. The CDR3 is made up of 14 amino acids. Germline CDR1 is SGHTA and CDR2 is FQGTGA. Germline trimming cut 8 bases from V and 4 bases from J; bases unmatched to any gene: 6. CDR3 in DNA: TGTGCCAGCTCCCGACTAGCGGGCCCAGATACGCAGTATTTT. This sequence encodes CASSRLAGPDTQYF.

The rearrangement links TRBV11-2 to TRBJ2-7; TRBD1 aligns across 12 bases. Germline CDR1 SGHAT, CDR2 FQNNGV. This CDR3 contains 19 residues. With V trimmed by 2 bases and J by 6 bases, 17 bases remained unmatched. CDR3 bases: TGTGCCAGCAGCTTAAGGGGGTACCAGGGACAGGGGGCTGACGGCGAGCAGTACTTC. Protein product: CASSLRGYQGQGADGEQYF.

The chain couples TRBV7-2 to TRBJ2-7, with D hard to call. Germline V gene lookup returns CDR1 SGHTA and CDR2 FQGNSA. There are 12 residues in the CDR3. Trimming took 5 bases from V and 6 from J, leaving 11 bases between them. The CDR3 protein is CASSPRLGEQYF. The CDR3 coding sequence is TGTGCCAGCAGCCCCCGACTGGGCGAGCAGTACTTC. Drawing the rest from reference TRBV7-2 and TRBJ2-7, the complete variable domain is GAGVSQSPSNKVTEKGKDVELRCDPISGHTALYWYRQSLGQGLEFLIYFQGNSAPDKSGLPSDRFSAERTGGSVSTLTIQRTQQEDSAVYLCASSPRLGEQYFGPGTRLTVT.

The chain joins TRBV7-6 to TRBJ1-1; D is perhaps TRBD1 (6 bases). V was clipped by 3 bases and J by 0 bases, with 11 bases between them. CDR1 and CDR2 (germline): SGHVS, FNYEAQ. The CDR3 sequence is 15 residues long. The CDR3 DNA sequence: TGTGCCAGCAGCTTGCGGGGGGCCTTGAACACTGAAGCTTTCTTT. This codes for CASSLRGALNTEAFF.

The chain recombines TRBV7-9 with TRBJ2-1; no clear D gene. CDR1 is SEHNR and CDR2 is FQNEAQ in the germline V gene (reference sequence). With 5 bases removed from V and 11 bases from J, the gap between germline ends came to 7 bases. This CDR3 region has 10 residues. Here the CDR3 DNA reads TGTGCCAGCAGCCCAACTCAGCAGTTCTTC. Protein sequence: CASSPTQQFF.

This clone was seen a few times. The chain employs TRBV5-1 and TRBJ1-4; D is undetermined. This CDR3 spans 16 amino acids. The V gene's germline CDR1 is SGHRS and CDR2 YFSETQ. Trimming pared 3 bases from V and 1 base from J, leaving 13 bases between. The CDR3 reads CASSSNPSLTNEKLFF. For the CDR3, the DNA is TGCGCCAGCAGCTCTAACCCATCCCTAACTAATGAAAAACTGTTTTTT.

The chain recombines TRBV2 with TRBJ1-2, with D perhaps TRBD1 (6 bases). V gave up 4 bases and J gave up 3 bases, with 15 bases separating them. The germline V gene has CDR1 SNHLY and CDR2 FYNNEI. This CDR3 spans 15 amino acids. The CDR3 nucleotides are TGTGCCAGCAGTGCCCAGGGGTCTCTCTACTATGGCTACACCTTC. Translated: CASSAQGSLYYGYTF. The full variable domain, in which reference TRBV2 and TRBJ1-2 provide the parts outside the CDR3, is EPEVTQTPSHQVTQMGQEVILRCVPISNHLYFYWYRQILGQKVEFLVSFYNNEISEKSEIFDDQFSVERPDGSNFTLKIRSTKLEDSAMYFCASSAQGSLYYGYTFGSGTRLTVV.

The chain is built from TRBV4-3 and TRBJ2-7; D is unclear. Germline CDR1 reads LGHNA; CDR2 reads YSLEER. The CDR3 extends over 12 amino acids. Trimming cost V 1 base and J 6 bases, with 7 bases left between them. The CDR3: CASSQVTGEQYF. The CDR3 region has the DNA TGCGCCAGCAGCCAAGTTACGGGCGAGCAGTACTTC.

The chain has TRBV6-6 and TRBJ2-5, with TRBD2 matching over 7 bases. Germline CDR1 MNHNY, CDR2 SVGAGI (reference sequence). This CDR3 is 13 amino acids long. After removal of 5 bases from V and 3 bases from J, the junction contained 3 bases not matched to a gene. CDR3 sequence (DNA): TGTGCCAGCAGTCGGCTAGCGGAAGAGACCCAGTACTTC. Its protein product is CASSRLAEETQYF.

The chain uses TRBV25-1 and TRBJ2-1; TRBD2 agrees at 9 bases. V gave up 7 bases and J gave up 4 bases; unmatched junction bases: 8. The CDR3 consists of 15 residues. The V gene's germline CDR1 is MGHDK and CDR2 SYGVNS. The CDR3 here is CASTEREEAYNEQFF. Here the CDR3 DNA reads TGTGCCAGCACCGAGCGGGAGGAGGCTTACAATGAGCAGTTCTTC.

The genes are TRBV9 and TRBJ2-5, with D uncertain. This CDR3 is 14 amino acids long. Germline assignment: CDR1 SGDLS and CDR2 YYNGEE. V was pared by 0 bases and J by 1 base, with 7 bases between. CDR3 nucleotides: TGTGCCAGCAGCGTAGCCTTAGCCCAAGAGACCCAGTACTTC. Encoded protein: CASSVALAQETQYF.

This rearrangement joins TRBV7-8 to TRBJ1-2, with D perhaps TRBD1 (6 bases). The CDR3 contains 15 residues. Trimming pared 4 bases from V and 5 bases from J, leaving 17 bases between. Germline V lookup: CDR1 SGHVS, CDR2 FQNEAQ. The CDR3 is CASSSGMDRPYGYTF. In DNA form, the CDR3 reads TGTGCCAGCAGCTCCGGGATGGACAGACCATATGGCTACACCTTC.

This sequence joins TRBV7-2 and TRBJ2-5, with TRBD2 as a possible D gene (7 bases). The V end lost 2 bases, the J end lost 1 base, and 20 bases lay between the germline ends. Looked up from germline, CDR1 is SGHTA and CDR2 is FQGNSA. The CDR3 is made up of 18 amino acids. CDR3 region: CASSLIGGASGFQETQYF. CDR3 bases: TGTGCCAGCAGCTTAATTGGGGGGGCTAGCGGATTCCAAGAGACCCAGTACTTC.

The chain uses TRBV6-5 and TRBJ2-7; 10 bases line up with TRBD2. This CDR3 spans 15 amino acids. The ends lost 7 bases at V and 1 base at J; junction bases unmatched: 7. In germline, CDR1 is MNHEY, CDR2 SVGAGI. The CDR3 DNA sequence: TGTGCCAGCAAACCGGGACTAGCGTCTTCCTACGAGCAGTACTTC. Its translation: CASKPGLASSYEQYF.

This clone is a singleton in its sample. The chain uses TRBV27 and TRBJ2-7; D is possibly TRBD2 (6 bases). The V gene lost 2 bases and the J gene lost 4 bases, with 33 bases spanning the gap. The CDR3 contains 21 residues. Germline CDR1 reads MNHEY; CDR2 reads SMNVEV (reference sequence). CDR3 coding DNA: TGTGCCAGCAGTTTAGAGGCAGGGAAGAGGACTCGGCGGGAAGGAAGATACGAGCAGTACTTC. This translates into CASSLEAGKRTRREGRYEQYF.

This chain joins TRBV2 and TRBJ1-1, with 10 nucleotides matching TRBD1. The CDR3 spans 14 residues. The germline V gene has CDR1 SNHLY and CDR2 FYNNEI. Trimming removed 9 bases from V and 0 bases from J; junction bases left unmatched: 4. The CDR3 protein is CASDRGQMNTEAFF. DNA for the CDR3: TGTGCCAGTGACAGGGGGCAAATGAACACTGAAGCTTTCTTT.

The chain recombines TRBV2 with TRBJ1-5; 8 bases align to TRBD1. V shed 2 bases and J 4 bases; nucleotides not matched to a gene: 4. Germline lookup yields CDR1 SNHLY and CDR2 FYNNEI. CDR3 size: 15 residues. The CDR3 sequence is CASSEFRGRNQPQHF. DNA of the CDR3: TGTGCCAGCAGTGAATTCAGGGGGCGAAATCAGCCCCAGCATTTT.

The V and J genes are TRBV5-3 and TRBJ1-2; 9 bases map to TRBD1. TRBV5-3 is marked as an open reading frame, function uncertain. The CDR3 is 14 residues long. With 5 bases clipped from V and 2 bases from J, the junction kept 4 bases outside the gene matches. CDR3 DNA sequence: TGTGCCAGAAGTCGAGGGACAGGGAACTATGGCTACACCTTC. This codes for CARSRGTGNYGYTF.

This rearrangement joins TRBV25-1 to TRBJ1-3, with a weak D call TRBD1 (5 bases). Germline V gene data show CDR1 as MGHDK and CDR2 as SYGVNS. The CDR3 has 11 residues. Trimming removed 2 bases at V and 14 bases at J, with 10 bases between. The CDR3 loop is CASSEQRGLYF. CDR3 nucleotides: TGTGCCAGCAGTGAACAACGGGGGTTATATTTT. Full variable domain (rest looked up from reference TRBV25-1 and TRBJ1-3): EADIYQTPRYLVIGTGKKITLECSQTMGHDKMYWYQQDPGMELHLIHYSYGVNSTEKGDLSSESTVSRIRTEHFPLTLESARPSHTSQYLCASSEQRGLYFGEGSWLTVV.

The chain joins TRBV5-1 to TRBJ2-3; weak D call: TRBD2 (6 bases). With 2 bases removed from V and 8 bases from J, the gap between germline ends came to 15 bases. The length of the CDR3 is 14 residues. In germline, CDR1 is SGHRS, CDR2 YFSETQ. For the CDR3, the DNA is TGCGCCAGCAGCTTAGCGGAGGGCCTAGGTACGCAGTATTTT. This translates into CASSLAEGLGTQYF.

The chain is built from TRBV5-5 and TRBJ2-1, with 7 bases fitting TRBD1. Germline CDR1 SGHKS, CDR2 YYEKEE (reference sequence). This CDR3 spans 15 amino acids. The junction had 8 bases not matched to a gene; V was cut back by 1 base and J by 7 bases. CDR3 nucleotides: TGTGCCAGCAGCTTGAGAGACAGGGAAAATAATGAGCAGTTCTTC. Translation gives CASSLRDRENNEQFF.

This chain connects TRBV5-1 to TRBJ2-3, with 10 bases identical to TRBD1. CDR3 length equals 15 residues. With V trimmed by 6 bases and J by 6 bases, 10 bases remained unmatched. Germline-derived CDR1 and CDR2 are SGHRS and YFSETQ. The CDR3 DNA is TGCGCCAGCACAGACCCGGGACAGGGGTCGGATACGCAGTATTTT. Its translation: CASTDPGQGSDTQYF. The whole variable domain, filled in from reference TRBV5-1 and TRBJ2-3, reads KAGVTQTPRYLIKTRGQQVTLSCSPISGHRSVSWYQQTPGQGLQFLFEYFSETQRNKGNFPGRFSGRQFSNSRSEMNVSTLELGDSALYLCASTDPGQGSDTQYFGPGTRLTVL.

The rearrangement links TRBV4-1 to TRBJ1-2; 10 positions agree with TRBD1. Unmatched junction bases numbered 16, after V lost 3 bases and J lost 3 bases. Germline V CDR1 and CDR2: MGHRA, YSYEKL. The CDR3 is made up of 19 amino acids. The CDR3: CASSHPKGTGEFLHYGYTF. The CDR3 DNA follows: TGCGCCAGCAGCCATCCCAAAGGGACAGGGGAGTTCCTCCACTATGGCTACACCTTC.